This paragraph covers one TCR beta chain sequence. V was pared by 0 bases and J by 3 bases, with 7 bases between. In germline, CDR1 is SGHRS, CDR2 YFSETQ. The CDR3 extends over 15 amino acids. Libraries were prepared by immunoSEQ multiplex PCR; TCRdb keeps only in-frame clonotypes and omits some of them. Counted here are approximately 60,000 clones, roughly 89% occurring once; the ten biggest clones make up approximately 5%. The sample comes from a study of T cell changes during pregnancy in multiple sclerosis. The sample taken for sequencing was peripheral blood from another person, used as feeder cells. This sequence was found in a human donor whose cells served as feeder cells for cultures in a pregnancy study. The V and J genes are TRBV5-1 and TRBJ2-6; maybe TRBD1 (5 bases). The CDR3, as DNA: TGCGCCAGCAGCTTGGAAGGGGTTGGGGCCAACGTCCTGACTTTC. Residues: CASSLEGVGANVLTF.